This is a list of T cell receptor beta chains from one sample in a study of T cell repertoires in breast cancer. TCRdb re-derived calls from the emulsion pairing reads in MiXCR, one entry per CDR3 protein. The table has roughly 39,000 distinct CDR3 sequences, less than 55% seen once. What was sequenced was CD8+ T cells. Source of these receptors: a pool of human donors with breast cancer or a healthy control (not recorded which). CDR3s include the opening cysteine and the closing phenylalanine or tryptophan. D genes are given only for firm matches. Some rows mark clone size as missing; the rest say once, few, many or name a class of expanded clone.

j_call d_call clone_size v_call cdr3_aa cdr3_nt
TRBJ2-2 NA NA TRBV7-2 CASSSDGVGELFF TGTGCCAGCAGCTCTGATGGCGTAGGGGAGCTGTTTTTT
TRBJ2-7 NA NA TRBV20-1 CSARARDAGSYEQYF TGCAGTGCTAGAGCCCGGGACGCCGGCTCCTACGAGCAGTACTTC
TRBJ1-1 NA NA TRBV29-1 CSVLTSMGNTEAFF TGCAGCGTCTTGACATCCATGGGGAACACTGAAGCTTTCTTT
TRBJ2-3 TRBD2 NA TRBV6-1 CASRPTSGGTSTDTQYF TGTGCCAGCAGGCCTACTAGCGGGGGGACTAGCACAGATACGCAGTATTTT
TRBJ2-1 NA NA TRBV5-1 CASSFADEQFF TGCGCCAGCAGCTTCGCGGATGAGCAGTTCTTC
TRBJ2-7 NA NA TRBV2 CASRSQGPPHEQYF TGTGCCAGCAGGTCACAGGGACCCCCCCACGAGCAGTACTTC
TRBJ2-1 NA few TRBV24-1 CATSPDNNEQFF TGTGCCACCAGTCCGGACAACAATGAGCAGTTCTTC
TRBJ2-7 TRBD1 NA TRBV2 CASGGQRTFEQYF TGTGCCAGCGGGGGACAGAGGACCTTCGAGCAGTACTTC
TRBJ1-4 NA NA TRBV12-3/TRBV12-4 CASSEEDGKLFF TGTGCCAGCTCCGAAGAGGACGGAAAACTGTTTTTT
TRBJ2-5 TRBD2 NA TRBV6-2/TRBV6-3 CASSYGTSGRRRGETQYF TGTGCCAGCAGTTACGGGACTAGCGGGAGAAGACGGGGAGAGACCCAGTACTTC
TRBJ1-1 NA NA TRBV3-1 CASSQYQGPRFF TGTGCCAGCAGCCAATATCAGGGCCCGCGGTTCTTT
TRBJ1-1 NA many TRBV6-2/TRBV6-3 CASTPNGVPEAFF TGTGCCAGCACCCCTAATGGGGTCCCTGAAGCTTTCTTT
TRBJ2-3 TRBD2 NA TRBV6-1 CASSYPGPREADTQYF TGTGCCAGCAGTTACCCCGGCCCCCGGGAGGCAGATACGCAGTATTTT
TRBJ2-1 NA NA TRBV18 CASSPEGSYNEQFF TGTGCCAGCTCACCGGAGGGCTCCTACAATGAGCAGTTCTTC
TRBJ2-5 TRBD2 once TRBV20-1 CSASPSGRSVETQYF TGCAGTGCGTCCCCTAGCGGGAGATCCGTTGAGACCCAGTACTTC
TRBJ2-7 NA NA TRBV28 CASSFSSYEQYF TGTGCCAGCAGTTTCAGCTCCTACGAGCAGTACTTC
TRBJ2-5 NA once TRBV5-6 CASSTSSLQETQYF TGTGCCAGCAGCACCTCGTCACTTCAAGAGACCCAGTACTTC
TRBJ1-2 NA NA TRBV5-6 CASSLQGHDGYTF TGTGCCAGCAGCTTGCAAGGGCATGATGGCTACACCTTC
TRBJ2-1 TRBD2 NA TRBV12-3/TRBV12-4 CASSLAWAGDADEQFF TGTGCCAGCAGTTTAGCGTGGGCGGGGGACGCCGATGAACAGTTCTTC
TRBJ1-4 NA NA TRBV14 CASSPLRGGEKLFF TGTGCCAGCAGCCCGCTGCGGGGCGGTGAAAAACTGTTTTTT
TRBJ2-1 NA many TRBV6-1 CASSGTTGKKSYNEQFF TGTGCCAGCAGTGGGACGACAGGAAAGAAGAGCTACAATGAGCAGTTCTTC
TRBJ1-1 NA NA TRBV12-3/TRBV12-4 CASGLSQPNTEAFF TGTGCCAGCGGTTTATCACAGCCGAACACTGAAGCTTTCTTT
TRBJ2-1 TRBD2 NA TRBV24-1 CATSDSSSGNNEQFF TGTGCCACCAGTGATAGTTCTAGCGGAAACAATGAGCAGTTCTTC
TRBJ1-2 NA few TRBV7-9 CASSRHGTSDSGYTF TGTGCCAGCAGCCGACACGGGACATCGGATTCTGGCTACACCTTC
TRBJ2-1 TRBD2 few TRBV4-1 CASSHATSGSGSYNEQFF TGCGCCAGCAGCCATGCCACTAGCGGGAGCGGGTCCTACAATGAGCAGTTCTTC
TRBJ1-1 NA NA TRBV12-3/TRBV12-4 CASNFMENTEAFF TGTGCCAGCAATTTCATGGAGAACACTGAAGCTTTCTTT
TRBJ2-5 TRBD1 NA TRBV6-1 CASSRDRVLETQYF TGTGCCAGCAGCCGGGACAGGGTTTTAGAGACCCAGTACTTC
TRBJ1-1 NA few TRBV2 CASSGQFNTEAFF TGTGCCAGCAGCGGACAGTTTAACACTGAAGCTTTCTTT
TRBJ2-7 TRBD2 NA TRBV6-1 CASSESPGTTYEQYF TGTGCCAGCAGTGAATCTCCAGGGACTACCTACGAGCAGTACTTC
TRBJ2-5 NA many TRBV7-2 CASSHIGIQETQYF TGTGCCAGCAGCCATATCGGCATCCAAGAGACCCAGTACTTC
TRBJ2-3 TRBD2 few TRBV20-1 CSAPAAGLIDTQYF TGCAGTGCTCCGGCAGCGGGACTTATAGATACGCAGTATTTT
TRBJ1-1 NA NA TRBV7-9 CASSLGYTEAFF TGTGCCAGCAGTCTAGGGTACACTGAAGCTTTCTTT
TRBJ2-3 NA NA TRBV5-6 CASSSRIDTQYF TGTGCCAGCAGCTCACGAATTGATACGCAGTATTTT
TRBJ1-1 TRBD1 NA TRBV18 CASSPRGPGTAIEAFF TGTGCCAGCTCACCACGGGGGCCCGGGACAGCTATTGAAGCTTTCTTT
TRBJ2-2 TRBD1 NA TRBV6-5 CASSRQGTNTGELFF TGTGCCAGCAGCCGACAGGGAACCAACACCGGGGAGCTGTTTTTT
TRBJ1-6 NA NA TRBV2 CASGESSYNSPLHF TGTGCCAGCGGAGAGAGCTCCTATAATTCACCCCTCCACTTT